The next 7 T cell receptor beta chains were all read from a single sample in a study of T cell responses to AZD1222 COVID-19 vaccine. Profiled with immunoSEQ multiplex PCR; TCRdb holds only in-frame clones, not every one. Of approximately 85,000 clones listed, 65% to 90% are singletons. The material was peripheral blood, obtained on day 0 of AZD1222 vaccination. These receptors all stem from an adult in good health.

Turning to this clone: One junction end does not reproduce the germline sequence, and a read error may be involved. V and J are TRBV30 and TRBJ1-1; D is uncertain. Germline values: CDR1 GTSNPN, CDR2 SVGIG (reference sequence). The CDR3 length is 11 residues. In DNA form, the CDR3 reads TGTGCCTGGACCTTGAAAACTGAAGCTTTCTTT. This codes for CAWTLKTEAFF.

This clone was recorded only once. V usage is TRBV13 and J usage is TRBJ2-7, with 7 nucleotides matching TRBD1. Trimming at V came to 1 base and at J to 0 bases, leaving 3 bases not matched to a gene. The CDR3 sequence is 15 residues long. Per germline, CDR1 PRHDT and CDR2 FYEKMQ (reference sequence). CDR3 residues: CASSLDRGTSYEQYF. DNA for the CDR3: TGTGCCAGCAGCTTAGACAGGGGCACCTCCTACGAGCAGTACTTC.

This clone was seen a handful of times. This chain joins TRBV4-3 and TRBJ2-6; TRBD2 matches at 8 bases. V was clipped by 0 bases and J by 1 base; unmatched bases: 5. The CDR3 loop spans 18 amino acids. Germline CDR1 is LGHNA and CDR2 is YSLEER. For the CDR3, the DNA is TGCGCCAGCAGCCAAGATCGGCTAGCGGGTTCTGGGGCCAACGTCCTGACTTTC. It yields the protein CASSQDRLAGSGANVLTF.

For the CDR3, the DNA is TGTGCCAGTAGTATAGGGACAGGGGACTACGAGCAGTACTTC. Its protein is CASSIGTGDYEQYF. The V and J genes are TRBV19 and TRBJ2-7; 9 nucleotides agree with TRBD1. Germline CDR1 reads LNHDA; CDR2 reads SQIVND (reference sequence). The CDR3 extends over 14 amino acids. With V trimmed by 1 base and J by 3 bases, 1 base remained unmatched.

This clone was seen only once. The CDR3 DNA reads TGTGCCAGCAGTGAGGAGACCTACTATGGCTACACCTTC. The encoded protein is CASSEETYYGYTF. The chain combines TRBV2 with TRBJ1-2, with D unclear. Germline loops: CDR1 SNHLY, CDR2 FYNNEI. The V and J ends lost 3 bases and 3 bases respectively, with 8 bases between them. The CDR3 length is 13 residues.

V and J are TRBV5-1 and TRBJ2-7; tentative D call: TRBD1 (6 bases). Germline V gene lookup returns CDR1 SGHRS and CDR2 YFSETQ. V was cut by 1 base and J by 7 bases, with 12 bases left in between. The CDR3 loop spans 13 amino acids. The CDR3 loop reads CASSLRDQGEQYF. The DNA of the CDR3 is TGCGCCAGCAGCTTGAGGGACCAGGGGGAGCAGTACTTC. The variable domain in full, completed from reference TRBV5-1 and TRBJ2-7, reads KAGVTQTPRYLIKTRGQQVTLSCSPISGHRSVSWYQQTPGQGLQFLFEYFSETQRNKGNFPGRFSGRQFSNSRSEMNVSTLELGDSALYLCASSLRDQGEQYFGPGTRLTVT.

The chain couples TRBV5-8 to TRBJ1-1, with a possible D match to TRBD1 (6 bases). CDR1 SGHTS and CDR2 YDEGEE come from the germline V gene. Trimming stripped 4 bases from V and 0 bases from J, with 10 bases between. This CDR3 has 14 residues. The CDR3 is CASSPRTVNTEAFF. The CDR3 region has the DNA TGTGCCAGCAGCCCCCGGACAGTGAACACTGAAGCTTTCTTT.